This T cell receptor (beta chain) appears in the sequencing data of a study of cytomegalovirus exposure and HLA in healthy donors. Both 60 Vbeta primers and 13 Jbeta primers went into the PCR. Here immunoSEQ multiplex PCR was the method, and the copy in TCRdb shows in-frame clones only, minus some. Of about 160,000 clones in the sample, 84% were seen once. Regarding the study as a whole: Owing to their indistinguishability, certain V segments, notably TRBV6-2 and TRBV6-3, were excluded.

For this clone: Its antigen is unknown.

Trimming took 5 bases from V and 4 from J, leaving 24 bases between them. Germline loops: CDR1 SGHTA, CDR2 FQGNSA. The CDR3 has 18 residues. J is TRBJ1-3 and V is TRBV7-2, with D perhaps TRBD1 (6 bases). The receptor comes from a man aged 25 to 45 in good health and CMV-seronegative. What was sequenced was PBMCs. Written as DNA, the CDR3 is TGTGCCAGCAGCCGCTCCCAACAGCGGGGGCTGGTCGGAAACACCATATATTTT. It codes for CASSRSQQRGLVGNTIYF.